This record covers a single T cell receptor (beta chain). Its antigen remains unidentified. These data come from a study of post-analysis software for immune sequencing data. Findings and caveats of the study: When the samples were clustered directly with F measure, those that had been prepared in the same batch showed strong co-clustering. The study found TRBV5-6, TRBV5-1 and TRBV20-1 among four to six TRBV segments more frequent in patients than controls.

Germline V gene data show CDR1 as MDHEN and CDR2 as SYDVKM. J gave up 6 bases and V 5 bases, and 12 bases lay outside the gene matches. This CDR3 contains 16 residues. Each TCR beta cDNA library carried unique molecular identifiers. Using its own MiXCR run on the PCR reads, TCRdb lists one record per CDR3 protein. Among hundreds of thousands of distinct CDR3 sequences listed, roughly three fifths were seen once. The gene calls are TRBV28 and TRBJ2-1; 8 positions agree with TRBD1. The sequenced material came from blood. The TCR sequence derives from a girl aged 2 to 10 with multiple sclerosis. The CDR3 DNA follows: TGTGCCAGCAGTAATTTAAAGGGACAGGCGGGCAATGAGCAGTTCTTC. It encodes CASSNLKGQAGNEQFF.